This T cell receptor beta chain was obtained from a study of Ad26.COV2.S vaccination and SARS-CoV-2 variants. Study overall: The vaccine Ad26.COV2.S was put into the muscle once, or twice with 56 days between.

Regarding this clone: Its antigen remains unknown.

The method was immunoSEQ multiplex PCR; TCRdb's version includes in-frame clones alone and lacks a portion of them. Found here are roughly 300,000 clones, about 88% of them singletons; the top ten hold around 6.4%. Points from the study as a whole: From the TCR breadth and depth analyses, total T cell responses may have been underestimated.

V lost 1 base, J lost 4 bases, and 5 bases lay in between. There are 12 residues in the CDR3. The treatment denotes: 15 to 20 received Ad26.COV2.S at low or high dose, single or two shots; 5 received placebo; per-sample allocation not given. Day 63 after the first injection of vaccine or placebo was the sampling time. The administered vaccine (an Ad26 vector) expressed Wuhan-strain SARS-CoV-2 spike. The TCR originated in a person between 18 and 60 years old who received the Ad26.COV2.S COVID-19 vaccine or a placebo. The chain joins TRBV5-3 to TRBJ2-5; no firm D call. TRBV5-3 is labeled an ORF, and its function is uncertain. The specimen comprised peripheral blood, sampled in a trial of Ad26.COV2.S vaccine versus placebo. The CDR3 region is CARSLTVETQYF. CDR3 nucleotides: TGTGCCAGAAGCTTGACGGTAGAGACCCAGTACTTC.